Sequencing of this T cell receptor (beta chain) was carried out in a study of T cells in localized non-small cell lung cancer. Germline V CDR1 and CDR2: KGHSH, LQKENI. The trim removed 3 bases at V and 6 bases at J, leaving 11 bases unmatched. This CDR3 spans 17 amino acids. Sequencing was performed with immunoSEQ multiplex PCR; in TCRdb, only in-frame clones are kept and a portion is missing. Altogether about 24,000 clones are present, roughly nine tenths being singletons, with the ten largest covering 2.5% to 3%. This receptor was taken from a woman aged 40-69 years with stage I lung adenocarcinoma. The source material was peripheral blood, sampled before any cancer treatment. The chain couples TRBV18 to TRBJ1-4; 9 bases are a match to TRBD1. The CDR3 region is CASSPAGGQGRYEKLFF. In DNA, the CDR3 is TGTGCCAGCTCACCCGCGGGGGGACAGGGACGATATGAAAAACTGTTTTTT.